This TCR beta chain is from a study of blood T cell repertoires in COVID-19. Study as a whole: COVID-19 samples, acute and convalescent, were from the United States, Italy and Spain. T cells, B-cell-depleted T cells, or PBMCs supplied cDNA or gDNA.

Germline lookup yields CDR1 SGHAT and CDR2 FQNNGV. The CDR3 loop spans 17 amino acids. The V segment lost 3 bases and the J segment 4 bases; nucleotides outside the gene matches: 10. As processed by the authors: Amplification from reference gene primers served as the basis for estimated nucleated cell counts. The assay was immunoSEQ multiplex PCR, and TCRdb's table has in-frame clones only and misses some. The DNA was the basis for D and trimming; V, J and clone size are from that table. The table records roughly 150,000 clones, around 88% of them present only once. The J gene is TRBJ2-2, the V gene TRBV11-2; 8 nucleotides line up with TRBD2. The TCR originated in a woman in her seventies who had recovered from COVID-19. The sequenced sample was peripheral blood. CDR3 region: CASSFKRLASGTGELFF. CDR3 DNA: TGTGCCAGCAGCTTTAAGAGACTAGCGTCGGGCACCGGGGAGCTGTTTTTT.